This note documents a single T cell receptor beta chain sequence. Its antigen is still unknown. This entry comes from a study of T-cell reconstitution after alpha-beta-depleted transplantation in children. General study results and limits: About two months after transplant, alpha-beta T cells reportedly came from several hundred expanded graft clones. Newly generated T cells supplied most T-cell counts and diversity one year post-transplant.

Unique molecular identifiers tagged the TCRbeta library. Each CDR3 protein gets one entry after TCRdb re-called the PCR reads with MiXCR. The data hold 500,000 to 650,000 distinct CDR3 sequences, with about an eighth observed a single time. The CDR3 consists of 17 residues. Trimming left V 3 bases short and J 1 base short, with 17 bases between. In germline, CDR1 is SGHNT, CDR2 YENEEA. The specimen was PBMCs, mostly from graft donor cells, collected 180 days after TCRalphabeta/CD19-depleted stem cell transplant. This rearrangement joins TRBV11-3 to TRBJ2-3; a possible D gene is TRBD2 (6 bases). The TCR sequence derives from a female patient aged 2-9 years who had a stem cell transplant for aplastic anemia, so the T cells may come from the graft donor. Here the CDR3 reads CASSFLADPMGTDTQYF. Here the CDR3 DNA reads TGTGCCAGCAGCTTCTTAGCGGACCCCATGGGCACAGATACGCAGTATTTT.